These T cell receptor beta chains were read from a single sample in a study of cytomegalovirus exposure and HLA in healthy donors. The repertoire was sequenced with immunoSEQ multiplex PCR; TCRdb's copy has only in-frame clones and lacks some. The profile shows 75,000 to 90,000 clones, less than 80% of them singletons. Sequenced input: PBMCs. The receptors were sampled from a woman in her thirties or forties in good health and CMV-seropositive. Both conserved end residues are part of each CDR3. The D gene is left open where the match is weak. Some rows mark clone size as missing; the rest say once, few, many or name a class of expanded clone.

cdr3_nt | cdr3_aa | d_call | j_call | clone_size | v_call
TGTGCCAGCAGCGTAGGACCGGGACAGGGGGCCGGTGAAAAACTGTTTTTT | CASSVGPGQGAGEKLFF | TRBD1 | TRBJ1-4 | - | TRBV9
TGTGCCAGCAGCCAATCGAGCTCCTACGAGCAGTACTTC | CASSQSSSYEQYF | - | TRBJ2-7 | - | TRBV4-2
TGCAGCGTCGCACCGGGACAACTATACGAGCAGTACTTC | CSVAPGQLYEQYF | - | TRBJ2-7 | - | TRBV29-1
TGTGCCAGCAGTGGGACTAGCGGGAGGTCTCAAGAGACCCAGTACTTC | CASSGTSGRSQETQYF | TRBD2 | TRBJ2-5 | few | TRBV2
TGTTCCTCAGTCCTGACAGGGAACACTGAAGCTTTCTTT | CSSVLTGNTEAFF | - | TRBJ1-1 | - | TRBV7-9
TGTGCCAGCAGCTTGCCTAGCGGGAGTTTCCCCGGGGAGCTGTTTTTT | CASSLPSGSFPGELFF | TRBD2 | TRBJ2-2 | - | TRBV5-4
TGTGCCAGCAGTTCGTGGGGAGGGCGGGAAGAGACCCAGTACTTC | CASSSWGGREETQYF | TRBD2 | TRBJ2-5 | few | TRBV6-1
TGTGCCAGCAGTGAAGGCCGGACAGGGAATGAAGCTTTCTTT | CASSEGRTGNEAFF | TRBD1 | TRBJ1-1 | few | TRBV2
TGTGCCAGCAGTCTGACCGGGACAGGGAATGAAAAACTGTTTTTT | CASSLTGTGNEKLFF | TRBD1 | TRBJ1-4 | - | TRBV27
TGTGCCAGCAGCTTATTCCCGGGACTAGGTGTGTCGGAGACCCAGTACTTC | CASSLFPGLGVSETQYF | TRBD2 | TRBJ2-5 | - | TRBV7-6
TGCGCCAGCAGCCAAAACGCGGGGGGCCTCGCTTCCTACGAGCAGTACTTC | CASSQNAGGLASYEQYF | TRBD2 | TRBJ2-7 | - | TRBV4-3
TGTGCCAGCAGTCCGTGGGACAGGGGTTCCGACGAGCAGTACTTC | CASSPWDRGSDEQYF | TRBD1 | TRBJ2-7 | - | TRBV2
TGTGCCAGCAGCTTAGCGTCAAACAATCAGCCCCAGCATTTT | CASSLASNNQPQHF | - | TRBJ1-5 | - | TRBV7-9
TGTGCCAGCAGCTTAAGACTAGCGGGGGCCTACGAGCAGTACTTC | CASSLRLAGAYEQYF | TRBD2 | TRBJ2-7 | - | TRBV7-2
TGTGCCAGCAGTCCATCGACAGGCTACGAGCAGTACTTC | CASSPSTGYEQYF | - | TRBJ2-7 | - | TRBV25-1
TGTGCCAGCAGCTTAGCGGGACTAGCTACCTACGAGCAGTACTTC | CASSLAGLATYEQYF | TRBD2 | TRBJ2-7 | - | TRBV7-9
TGTGCCAGCAGCGTAGCGACAGGGGATATAAAGCCCTACGAGCAGTACTTC | CASSVATGDIKPYEQYF | TRBD1 | TRBJ2-7 | - | TRBV7-8
TGTGCCAGCAGGGAAACTAGCGGGAGGGATACGCAGTATTTT | CASRETSGRDTQYF | TRBD2 | TRBJ2-3 | - | TRBV7-2
TGTGCCAGCTCACCACCGCAGGGGGGTTCCGGCAATGAGCAGTTCTTC | CASSPPQGGSGNEQFF | - | TRBJ2-1 | - | TRBV18
TGTGCCAGCAGTTTCGGGTACTACGGGAGGTACTCAGATACGCAGTATTTT | CASSFGYYGRYSDTQYF | TRBD2 | TRBJ2-3 | few | TRBV27
TGTGCCAGCAGTTTCGCAGGGGTGCACACCGGGGAGCTGTTTTTT | CASSFAGVHTGELFF | - | TRBJ2-2 | few | TRBV28
TGTGCCAGCAGTTACTCGAGAGGGCTCGGCGCCGGGGAGCTGTTTTTT | CASSYSRGLGAGELFF | - | TRBJ2-2 | - | TRBV6-5
TGTGCCAGCTCACCACCGGGCTTCAACGAGCAGTACTTC | CASSPPGFNEQYF | - | TRBJ2-7 | few | TRBV18
TGCGCCAGCAGCCACCAATCACCGGGACTAGGGACGCGGGACAATGAGCAGTTCTTC | CASSHQSPGLGTRDNEQFF | TRBD2 | TRBJ2-1 | few | TRBV4-1
TGTGCCAGCAGCCCGGGACAGGGACCTAATGAAAAACTGTTTTTT | CASSPGQGPNEKLFF | TRBD1 | TRBJ1-4 | - | TRBV7-9
TGTGCCAGCAGTACGGGACAGCACGCAACTAATGAAAAACTGTTTTTT | CASSTGQHATNEKLFF | TRBD1 | TRBJ1-4 | - | TRBV7-9
TGTGCCAGCGAAGGTTTAGCGGGAGCCGCAGATACGCAGTATTTT | CASEGLAGAADTQYF | TRBD2 | TRBJ2-3 | - | TRBV5-5
TGTGCCAGCAGCATAACAGTGCCCGGCGAGCAGTACTTC | CASSITVPGEQYF | - | TRBJ2-7 | - | TRBV5-6
TGCGCCAGCAGCCAAGTATACGGGAAAAAGTATTATGGCTACACCTTC | CASSQVYGKKYYGYTF | - | TRBJ1-2 | - | TRBV4-3
TGTGCCAGCCCCCCGGACAGGGTTTGGCCAGATACGCAGTATTTT | CASPPDRVWPDTQYF | TRBD1 | TRBJ2-3 | - | TRBV19
TGTGCCAGCAGTGATTACAGGACAAATACGCAGTATTTT | CASSDYRTNTQYF | - | TRBJ2-3 | - | TRBV2
TGTGCCAGTAGCTGGGACAGGAACACTGAAGCTTTCTTT | CASSWDRNTEAFF | TRBD1 | TRBJ1-1 | few | TRBV19
TGTGCCAGCACCCGGGGGCTAGGACTAGCGGGACGAGAGCAGTACTTC | CASTRGLGLAGREQYF | TRBD2 | TRBJ2-7 | - | TRBV27
TGTGCCAGCAGCTCCACCCTTAGGGCAGGGACTGAAGCTTTCTTT | CASSSTLRAGTEAFF | - | TRBJ1-1 | few | TRBV5-8
TGTGCCAGCAAAAACGGACAGGGGATTGAAGCTTTCTTT | CASKNGQGIEAFF | TRBD1 | TRBJ1-1 | - | TRBV6-5
TGTGCCAGCAGCTCTGGACAGCAGAACACTGAAGCTTTCTTT | CASSSGQQNTEAFF | - | TRBJ1-1 | - | TRBV9
TGTGCCAGCAGTGTAAACGGGGAGACTGAAGCTTTCTTT | CASSVNGETEAFF | - | TRBJ1-1 | - | TRBV2
TGTGCCAGCAGTCGACAGGACGATCAGCCCCAGCATTTT | CASSRQDDQPQHF | - | TRBJ1-5 | few | TRBV4-2
TGCAGTGCTAGTTCCTCCGGGGAGCTGTTTTTT | CSASSSGELFF | - | TRBJ2-2 | - | TRBV20-1
TGTGCCAGTAGTGCGTATCCCACAGATACGCAGTATTTT | CASSAYPTDTQYF | - | TRBJ2-3 | - | TRBV19
TGTGCCAGCAGCTTGAGGGGGCTCCCCTACAATGAGCAGTTCTTC | CASSLRGLPYNEQFF | TRBD1 | TRBJ2-1 | few | TRBV5-8
TGTGCCAGCAGCCTCCTTCTCAGGACAGGGGACCCGGGGGAGGAGCAGTACTTC | CASSLLLRTGDPGEEQYF | TRBD1 | TRBJ2-7 | - | TRBV28
TGTGCCTGGAGTGCCCACCAGGGACTAGCGGGAGTAGAGACCCAGTACTTC | CAWSAHQGLAGVETQYF | TRBD2 | TRBJ2-5 | few | TRBV30
TGTGCCAGCAGTTTTGGGCCGGGACTAGCGTACAATGAGCAGTTCTTC | CASSFGPGLAYNEQFF | TRBD2 | TRBJ2-1 | once | TRBV27
TGTGCCAGCAGCCCCTGGACAGGGACGGATACGCAGTATTTT | CASSPWTGTDTQYF | TRBD1 | TRBJ2-3 | - | TRBV9
TGTGCCAGCAGCGATGACAGCTACGAGCAGTACTTC | CASSDDSYEQYF | - | TRBJ2-7 | - | TRBV5-4
TGTGCCAGCAGCCCTAGGACAGGGGGCGTTGAGACCCAGTACTTC | CASSPRTGGVETQYF | TRBD1 | TRBJ2-5 | once | TRBV27
TGTGCCAGCAGCCCGCGACAGGGGGGGACCGGGGAGCTGTTTTTT | CASSPRQGGTGELFF | TRBD1 | TRBJ2-2 | - | TRBV7-2
TGCAGCGTTGAGAAGGCTCGGGAGGATTTTGGCTACACCTTC | CSVEKAREDFGYTF | - | TRBJ1-2 | - | TRBV29-1
TGTGCCTGGGGGAGGTCTGAAGCTTTCTTT | CAWGRSEAFF | - | TRBJ1-1 | - | TRBV30
TGTGCCAGCTCCCCCCGGGACAGACCAGACAATGAGCAGTTCTTC | CASSPRDRPDNEQFF | TRBD1 | TRBJ2-1 | - | TRBV6-4
TGTGCCAGCAGGGAGGGACTAGCGGGCATGTACGAGCAGTACTTC | CASREGLAGMYEQYF | TRBD2 | TRBJ2-7 | once | TRBV11-2